The rows below give T cell receptor beta chains drawn from one sample of a study of T-cell reconstitution after alpha-beta-depleted transplantation in children. TCRdb redid the calling of the PCR reads with MiXCR, one entry per CDR3 protein. Of about 980,000 distinct CDR3 sequences listed, about 29% are singletons. Specimen: PBMCs, mostly from graft donor cells, collected 360 days after TCRalphabeta/CD19-depleted stem cell transplant. These receptors were taken from a boy in the first two years of life who had a stem cell transplant for SCID, so the T cells may come from the graft donor. Each CDR3 is given with its conserved first and last residue. A row's size may be missing; if present it is once, few, many or a size class.

cdr3_length: 12; v_call: TRBV3-1; clone_size: NA; j_call: TRBJ2-5; cdr3_aa: CASSHTQETQYF
cdr3_length: 12; v_call: TRBV11-2; clone_size: NA; j_call: TRBJ2-3; cdr3_aa: CASSFGREVEYF
cdr3_length: 16; v_call: TRBV5-5; clone_size: few; j_call: TRBJ2-2; cdr3_aa: CASSLRQAANTGELFF
cdr3_length: 15; v_call: TRBV6-1; clone_size: few; j_call: TRBJ2-2; cdr3_aa: CASRADEVPTGELFF
cdr3_length: 14; v_call: TRBV12-3/TRBV12-4; clone_size: few; j_call: TRBJ2-5; cdr3_aa: CASSSPGSRETQYF
cdr3_length: 16; v_call: TRBV2; clone_size: few; j_call: TRBJ2-2; cdr3_aa: CASSPSGWSNTGELFF
cdr3_length: 15; v_call: TRBV4-3; clone_size: few; j_call: TRBJ1-2; cdr3_aa: CASSPEEGIKLGYTF
cdr3_length: 18; v_call: TRBV7-6; clone_size: NA; j_call: TRBJ2-2; cdr3_aa: CASSFFSTGTGPTGELFF
cdr3_length: 13; v_call: TRBV12-3/TRBV12-4; clone_size: many; j_call: TRBJ1-1; cdr3_aa: CASSFVGGTEAFF
cdr3_length: 19; v_call: TRBV24-1; clone_size: NA; j_call: TRBJ2-1; cdr3_aa: CATSDSDPSRDRGWNEQFF
cdr3_length: 16; v_call: TRBV6-1; clone_size: few; j_call: TRBJ2-1; cdr3_aa: CASSDRLAGGYNEQFF
cdr3_length: 16; v_call: TRBV7-2; clone_size: NA; j_call: TRBJ2-3; cdr3_aa: CASSYGGAAFADTQYF
cdr3_length: 16; v_call: TRBV3-1; clone_size: NA; j_call: TRBJ2-6; cdr3_aa: CASSQGATSGANVLTF
cdr3_length: 12; v_call: TRBV6-2/TRBV6-3; clone_size: few; j_call: TRBJ2-3; cdr3_aa: CASRGRTDTQYF
cdr3_length: 13; v_call: TRBV24-1; clone_size: few; j_call: TRBJ2-1; cdr3_aa: CATSVPDRNEQFF
cdr3_length: 17; v_call: TRBV27; clone_size: few; j_call: TRBJ1-6; cdr3_aa: CASAGRRKKGIASPLHF
cdr3_length: 13; v_call: TRBV7-2; clone_size: NA; j_call: TRBJ2-1; cdr3_aa: CASRDEVDNEQFF
cdr3_length: 13; v_call: TRBV6-2/TRBV6-3; clone_size: once; j_call: TRBJ1-5; cdr3_aa: CASSFPQWQPQHF
cdr3_length: 17; v_call: TRBV4-3; clone_size: NA; j_call: TRBJ2-7; cdr3_aa: CASSQDWLGQGAYEQYF
cdr3_length: 15; v_call: TRBV18; clone_size: NA; j_call: TRBJ2-7; cdr3_aa: CASSSTSGGASEQYF
cdr3_length: 15; v_call: TRBV6-1; clone_size: few; j_call: TRBJ1-5; cdr3_aa: CASSSDRASNQPQHF
cdr3_length: 12; v_call: TRBV20-1; clone_size: NA; j_call: TRBJ2-7; cdr3_aa: CSAGEGNYEQYF
cdr3_length: 13; v_call: TRBV4-1; clone_size: NA; j_call: TRBJ1-2; cdr3_aa: CASSQDHGRGYTF
cdr3_length: 20; v_call: TRBV11-1; clone_size: NA; j_call: TRBJ1-5; cdr3_aa: CASIPSSCPRQSDSNQPQHF
cdr3_length: 14; v_call: TRBV20-1; clone_size: NA; j_call: TRBJ2-4; cdr3_aa: CSAETTGHGNIQYF
cdr3_length: 15; v_call: TRBV18; clone_size: NA; j_call: TRBJ2-7; cdr3_aa: CASSLSSGQGYEQYF
cdr3_length: 13; v_call: TRBV18; clone_size: once; j_call: TRBJ2-7; cdr3_aa: CASSPDRFHEQYF
cdr3_length: 13; v_call: TRBV5-1; clone_size: NA; j_call: TRBJ2-7; cdr3_aa: CASSLRDRGEQYF
cdr3_length: 15; v_call: TRBV9; clone_size: NA; j_call: TRBJ2-2; cdr3_aa: CASSLTGVLTGELFF
cdr3_length: 17; v_call: TRBV28; clone_size: NA; j_call: TRBJ2-2; cdr3_aa: CASSLSRGTPNTGELFF
cdr3_length: 15; v_call: TRBV23-1; clone_size: NA; j_call: TRBJ1-5; cdr3_aa: CASTAGTAVNPPQHF
cdr3_length: 14; v_call: TRBV2; clone_size: NA; j_call: TRBJ1-6; cdr3_aa: CASSTTGGSSPLHF
cdr3_length: 15; v_call: TRBV5-1; clone_size: NA; j_call: TRBJ2-2; cdr3_aa: CASTGSSGYTGELFF
cdr3_length: 12; v_call: TRBV19; clone_size: NA; j_call: TRBJ1-4; cdr3_aa: CASDGGGEKLFF
cdr3_length: 14; v_call: TRBV7-2; clone_size: NA; j_call: TRBJ1-2; cdr3_aa: CASSFPGQGDGYTF
cdr3_length: 14; v_call: TRBV7-2; clone_size: many; j_call: TRBJ2-2; cdr3_aa: CASSLVRGAGELFF
cdr3_length: 14; v_call: TRBV5-1; clone_size: few; j_call: TRBJ2-7; cdr3_aa: CASSPGYRDDEQYF
cdr3_length: 16; v_call: TRBV11-2; clone_size: NA; j_call: TRBJ2-1; cdr3_aa: CASSSPSGGAQNEQFF
cdr3_length: 16; v_call: TRBV14; clone_size: few; j_call: TRBJ1-5; cdr3_aa: CASSQVDRGVNQPQHF
cdr3_length: 15; v_call: TRBV6-1; clone_size: NA; j_call: TRBJ2-1; cdr3_aa: CASSPRDRGLFRQFF
cdr3_length: 13; v_call: TRBV2; clone_size: few; j_call: TRBJ2-3; cdr3_aa: CASGQGRGDTQYF
cdr3_length: 14; v_call: TRBV5-1; clone_size: NA; j_call: TRBJ2-7; cdr3_aa: CASTSKGIGYEQYF
cdr3_length: 16; v_call: TRBV7-2; clone_size: NA; j_call: TRBJ2-7; cdr3_aa: CASSLVVGRVRHEQYF